This is a list of T cell receptor beta chains from one sample in a study of T-cell reconstitution after alpha-beta-depleted transplantation in children. TCRdb re-derived calls from the PCR reads in MiXCR, one entry per CDR3 protein. The sample includes around 93,000 distinct CDR3 sequences, more than 7% of them seen just once. The sequencing used PBMCs from the stem cell graft donor, collected from the stem cell graft. Source of these receptors: a human donor who donated a stem cell graft to a child with congenital amegakaryocytic thrombocytopenia. Each CDR3 is given with its conserved first and last residue. The D gene is left open where the match is weak. Clone size is stated in some rows and not others, as once, few, many or a class when expanded.

TRBD1,TRBV4-1,TRBJ2-1,many,TGCGCCAGCAGCCTACCAGCGGACAGGCCAACTGGTGAGCAGTTCTTC,CASSLPADRPTGEQFF
NA,TRBV7-6,TRBJ2-3,many,TGTGCCAGCAGCGGGGTCCCAAACACAGATACGCAGTATTTT,CASSGVPNTDTQYF
TRBD2,TRBV12-3/TRBV12-4,TRBJ2-1,NA,TGTGCCAGCAGTTCGGAGACTAGCGACGACAATGAGCAGTTCTTC,CASSSETSDDNEQFF
TRBD1,TRBV12-3/TRBV12-4,TRBJ1-6,many,TGTGCCAGCAGTCATACCGGGACAGGGAGCTCCTATAATTCACCCCTCCACTTT,CASSHTGTGSSYNSPLHF
NA,TRBV7-2,TRBJ2-1,many,TGTGCCAGCAGCTTAGCCGGACAAGCCTACAATGAGCAGTTCTTC,CASSLAGQAYNEQFF
NA,TRBV19,TRBJ2-3,NA,TGTGCCAGTAGCGTACTAGTACGGGACACAGATACGCAGTATTTT,CASSVLVRDTDTQYF
NA,TRBV27,TRBJ1-3,many,TGTGCCAGCAGTTTGACTGCCGACTCTGGAAACACCATATATTTT,CASSLTADSGNTIYF
TRBD2,TRBV3-1,TRBJ2-7,many,TGTGCCAGCAGCCAACCACGGATAGCGGGAGGAAACGAGCAGTACTTC,CASSQPRIAGGNEQYF
NA,TRBV5-4,TRBJ1-6,many,TGTGCCAGCAGCTTTAAATCACCCCTCCACTTT,CASSFKSPLHF
NA,TRBV9,TRBJ2-3,many,TGTGCCAGCAGCGTAGATGTCGGGGTCGATACGCAGTATTTT,CASSVDVGVDTQYF
NA,TRBV6-1,TRBJ2-5,many,TGTGCCAGTAAACCGTGGCAGGGATTAGGAGAGACCCAGTACTTC,CASKPWQGLGETQYF
NA,TRBV6-5,TRBJ2-5,many,TGTGCCAGCAGAAGACAAACCCAAGAGACCCAGTACTTC,CASRRQTQETQYF
TRBD1,TRBV7-9,TRBJ2-7,NA,TGTGCCAGCAGTCCGACAGGGTACGAGCAGTACTTC,CASSPTGYEQYF
NA,TRBV12-3/TRBV12-4,TRBJ2-1,many,TGTGCCAGCAGTCCGGTTGGCCATGAGCAGTTCTTC,CASSPVGHEQFF
NA,TRBV7-9,TRBJ1-2,NA,TGTGCCAGCAGCTTCGCAGGGGCGGATGGCTACACCTTC,CASSFAGADGYTF
NA,TRBV14,TRBJ2-1,many,TGTGCCAGCAGCCACTTCATCGACAATGAGCAGTTCTTC,CASSHFIDNEQFF
NA,TRBV29-1,TRBJ2-2,many,TGCAGCGTCAGGGTCCTTGGGGAGCTGTTTTTT,CSVRVLGELFF
TRBD1,TRBV20-1,TRBJ1-1,many,TGCAGTGCTGGAACAGGGGCTTTGAACACTGAAGCTTTCTTT,CSAGTGALNTEAFF
NA,TRBV27,TRBJ2-3,many,TGTGCCAGTAGTAGTCTAGGGTTTAGCACAGATACGCAGTATTTT,CASSSLGFSTDTQYF
TRBD1,TRBV2,TRBJ1-1,NA,TGTGCCAGCACCACCTCAGGGGGGGGGACTGAAGCTTTCTTT,CASTTSGGGTEAFF
NA,TRBV27,TRBJ2-1,many,TGTGCCAGCAGTTTGGACAGTTCGTTGCAGTTCTTC,CASSLDSSLQFF